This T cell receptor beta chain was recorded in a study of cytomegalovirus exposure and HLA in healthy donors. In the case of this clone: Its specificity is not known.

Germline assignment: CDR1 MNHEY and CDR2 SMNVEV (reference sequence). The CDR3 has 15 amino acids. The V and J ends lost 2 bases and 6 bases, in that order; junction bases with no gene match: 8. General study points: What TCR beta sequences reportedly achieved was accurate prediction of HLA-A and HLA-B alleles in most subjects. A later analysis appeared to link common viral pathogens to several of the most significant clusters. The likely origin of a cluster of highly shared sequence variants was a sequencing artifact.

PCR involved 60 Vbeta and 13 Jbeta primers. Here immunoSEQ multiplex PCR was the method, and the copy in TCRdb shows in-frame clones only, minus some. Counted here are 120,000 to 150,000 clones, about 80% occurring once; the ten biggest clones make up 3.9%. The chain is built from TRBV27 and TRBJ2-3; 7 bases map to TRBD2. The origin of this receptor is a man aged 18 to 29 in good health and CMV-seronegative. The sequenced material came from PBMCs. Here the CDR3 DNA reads TGTGCCAGCAGTTTAACTGGGAGGGCCGCGGATACGCAGTATTTT. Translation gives CASSLTGRAADTQYF.